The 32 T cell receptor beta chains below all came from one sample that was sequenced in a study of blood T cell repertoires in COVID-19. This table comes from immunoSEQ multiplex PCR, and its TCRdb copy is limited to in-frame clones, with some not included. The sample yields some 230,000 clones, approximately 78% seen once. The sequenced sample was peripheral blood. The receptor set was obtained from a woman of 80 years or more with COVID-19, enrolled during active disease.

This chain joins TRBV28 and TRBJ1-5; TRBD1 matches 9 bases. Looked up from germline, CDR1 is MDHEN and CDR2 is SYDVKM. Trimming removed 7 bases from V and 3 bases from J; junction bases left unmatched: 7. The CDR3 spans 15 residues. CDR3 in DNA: TGTGCCAGCAAAGGGACAGGGTTTATCAATCAGCCCCAGCATTTT. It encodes CASKGTGFINQPQHF.

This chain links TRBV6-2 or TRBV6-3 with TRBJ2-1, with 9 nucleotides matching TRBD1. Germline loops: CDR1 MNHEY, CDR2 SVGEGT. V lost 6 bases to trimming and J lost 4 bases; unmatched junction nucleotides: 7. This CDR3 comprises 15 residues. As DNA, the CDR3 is TGTGCCAGCAGCCGGCGAGGGACAGGGTACAATGAGCAGTTCTTC. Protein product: CASSRRGTGYNEQFF.

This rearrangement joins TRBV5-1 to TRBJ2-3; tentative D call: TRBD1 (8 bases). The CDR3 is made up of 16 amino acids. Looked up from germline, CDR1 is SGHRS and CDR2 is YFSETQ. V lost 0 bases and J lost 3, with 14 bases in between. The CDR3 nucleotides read TGCGCCAGCAGCTTGGGACAGGGGAGGGAAACAGATACGCAGTATTTT. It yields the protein CASSLGQGRETDTQYF.

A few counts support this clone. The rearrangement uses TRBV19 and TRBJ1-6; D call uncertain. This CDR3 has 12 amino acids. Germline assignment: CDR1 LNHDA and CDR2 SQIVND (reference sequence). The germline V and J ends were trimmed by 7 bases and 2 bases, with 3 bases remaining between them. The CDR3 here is CASTAYNSPLHF. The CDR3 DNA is TGTGCCAGTACAGCCTATAATTCACCCCTCCACTTT.

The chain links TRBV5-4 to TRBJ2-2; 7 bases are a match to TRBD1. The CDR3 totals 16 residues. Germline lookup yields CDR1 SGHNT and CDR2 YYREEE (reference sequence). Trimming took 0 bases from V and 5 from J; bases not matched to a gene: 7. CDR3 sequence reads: CASSLGTGRTTGELFF. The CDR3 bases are TGTGCCAGCAGCTTGGGGACAGGCAGAACAACCGGGGAGCTGTTTTTT.

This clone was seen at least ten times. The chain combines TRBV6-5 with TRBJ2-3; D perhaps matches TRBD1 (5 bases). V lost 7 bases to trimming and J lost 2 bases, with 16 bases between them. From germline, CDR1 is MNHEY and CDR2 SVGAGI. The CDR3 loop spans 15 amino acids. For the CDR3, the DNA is TGTGCCAGCAAAAGGGGCGTTACGAACACAGATACGCAGTATTTT. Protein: CASKRGVTNTDTQYF.

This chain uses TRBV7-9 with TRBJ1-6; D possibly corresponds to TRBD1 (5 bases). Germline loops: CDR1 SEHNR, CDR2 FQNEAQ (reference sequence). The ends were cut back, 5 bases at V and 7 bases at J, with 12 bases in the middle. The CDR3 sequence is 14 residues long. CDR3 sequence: CASSRDGGNSPLHF. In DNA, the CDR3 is TGTGCCAGCAGCAGGGACGGGGGGAATTCACCCCTCCACTTT.

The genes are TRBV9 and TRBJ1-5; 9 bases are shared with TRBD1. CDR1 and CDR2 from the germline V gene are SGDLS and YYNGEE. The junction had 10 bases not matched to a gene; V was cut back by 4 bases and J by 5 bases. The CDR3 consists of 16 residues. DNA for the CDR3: TGTGCCAGCAGCTCCGGAGGACAGGGGTTTGATCAGCCCCAGCATTTT. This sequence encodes CASSSGGQGFDQPQHF.

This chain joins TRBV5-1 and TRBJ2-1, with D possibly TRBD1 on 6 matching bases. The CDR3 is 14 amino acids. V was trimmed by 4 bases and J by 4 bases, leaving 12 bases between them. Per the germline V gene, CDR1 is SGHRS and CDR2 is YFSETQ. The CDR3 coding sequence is TGCGCCAGCAGCGTAGCCGGGACATACAATGAGCAGTTCTTC. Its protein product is CASSVAGTYNEQFF. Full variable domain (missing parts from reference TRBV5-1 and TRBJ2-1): KAGVTQTPRYLIKTRGQQVTLSCSPISGHRSVSWYQQTPGQGLQFLFEYFSETQRNKGNFPGRFSGRQFSNSRSEMNVSTLELGDSALYLCASSVAGTYNEQFFGPGTRLTVL.

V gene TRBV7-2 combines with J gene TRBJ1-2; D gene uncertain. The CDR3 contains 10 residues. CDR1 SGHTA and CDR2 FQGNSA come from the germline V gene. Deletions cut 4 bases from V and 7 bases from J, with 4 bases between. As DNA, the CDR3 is TGTGCCAGCAGCTCTCTTGGCTACACCTTC. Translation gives CASSSLGYTF.

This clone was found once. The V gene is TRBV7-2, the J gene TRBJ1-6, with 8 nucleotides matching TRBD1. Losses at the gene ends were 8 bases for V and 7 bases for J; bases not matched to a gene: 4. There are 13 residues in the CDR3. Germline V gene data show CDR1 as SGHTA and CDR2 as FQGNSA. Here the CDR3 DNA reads TGTGCCAGCGGCCGGGACAGGAATTCACCCCTCCACTTT. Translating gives CASGRDRNSPLHF.

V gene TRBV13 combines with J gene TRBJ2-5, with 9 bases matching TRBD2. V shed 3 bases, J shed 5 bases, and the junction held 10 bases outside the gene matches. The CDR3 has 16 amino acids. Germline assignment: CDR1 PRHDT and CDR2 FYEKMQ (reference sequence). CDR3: CASSLTSGFLRETQYF. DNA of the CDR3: TGTGCCAGCAGCTTGACTAGCGGTTTTCTTCGGGAGACCCAGTACTTC.

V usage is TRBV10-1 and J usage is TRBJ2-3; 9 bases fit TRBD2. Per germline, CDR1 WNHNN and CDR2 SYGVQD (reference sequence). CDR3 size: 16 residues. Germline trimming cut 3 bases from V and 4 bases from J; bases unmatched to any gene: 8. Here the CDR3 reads CASSECGAGGADTQYF. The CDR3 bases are TGCGCCAGCAGTGAATGCGGGGCGGGAGGGGCAGATACGCAGTATTTT.

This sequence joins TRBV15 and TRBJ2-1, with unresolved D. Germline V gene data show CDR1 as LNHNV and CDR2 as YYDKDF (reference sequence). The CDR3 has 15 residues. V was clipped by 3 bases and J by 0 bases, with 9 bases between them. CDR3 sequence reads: CATSSSLSSYNEQFF. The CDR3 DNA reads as TGTGCCACCAGCAGTTCCCTTTCCTCCTACAATGAGCAGTTCTTC.

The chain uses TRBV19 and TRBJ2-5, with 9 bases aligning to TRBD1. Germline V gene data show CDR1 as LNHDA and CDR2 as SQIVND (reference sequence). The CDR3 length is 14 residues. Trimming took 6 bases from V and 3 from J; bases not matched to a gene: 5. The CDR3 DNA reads TGTGCCAGTAGGGATCGGACAGGGGAAGAGACCCAGTACTTC. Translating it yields CASRDRTGEETQYF.

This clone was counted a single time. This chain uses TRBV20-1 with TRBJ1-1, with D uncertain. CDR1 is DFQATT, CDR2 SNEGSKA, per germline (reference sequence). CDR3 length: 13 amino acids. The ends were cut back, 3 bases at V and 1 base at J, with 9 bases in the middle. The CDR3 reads CSASPVSNTEAFF. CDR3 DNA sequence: TGCAGTGCTAGTCCAGTGTCGAACACTGAAGCTTTCTTT.

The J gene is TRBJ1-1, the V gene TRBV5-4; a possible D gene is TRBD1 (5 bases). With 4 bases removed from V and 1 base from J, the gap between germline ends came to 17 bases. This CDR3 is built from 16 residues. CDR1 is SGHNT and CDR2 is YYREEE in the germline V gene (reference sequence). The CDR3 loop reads CASSPGVGEGNTEAFF. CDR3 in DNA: TGTGCCAGCAGCCCCGGAGTAGGGGAAGGGAACACTGAAGCTTTCTTT.

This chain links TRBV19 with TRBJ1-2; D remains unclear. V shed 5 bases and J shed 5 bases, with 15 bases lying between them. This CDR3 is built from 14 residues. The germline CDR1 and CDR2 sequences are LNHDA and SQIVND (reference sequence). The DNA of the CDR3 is TGTGCCAGTAGTGATACACCGCGGCCTTATGGCTACACCTTC. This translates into CASSDTPRPYGYTF.

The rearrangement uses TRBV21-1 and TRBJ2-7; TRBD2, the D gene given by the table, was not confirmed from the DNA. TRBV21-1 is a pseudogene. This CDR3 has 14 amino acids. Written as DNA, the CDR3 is TGTGCCAGCAGCAACCGGGACTACCGCTACGAGCAGTACTTC. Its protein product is CASSNRDYRYEQYF.

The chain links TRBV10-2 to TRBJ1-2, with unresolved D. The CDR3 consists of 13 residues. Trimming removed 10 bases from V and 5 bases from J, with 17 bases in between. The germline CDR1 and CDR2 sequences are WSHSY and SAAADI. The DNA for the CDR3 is TGCGCCACCCAAGAGGGAACAGCTTATGGCTACACCTTC. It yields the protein CATQEGTAYGYTF.

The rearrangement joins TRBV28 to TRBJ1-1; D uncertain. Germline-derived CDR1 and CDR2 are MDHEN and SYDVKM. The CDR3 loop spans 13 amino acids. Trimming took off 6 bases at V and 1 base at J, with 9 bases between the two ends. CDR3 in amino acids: CASSPTRNTEAFF. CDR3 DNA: TGTGCCAGCAGCCCCACGAGGAACACTGAAGCTTTCTTT.

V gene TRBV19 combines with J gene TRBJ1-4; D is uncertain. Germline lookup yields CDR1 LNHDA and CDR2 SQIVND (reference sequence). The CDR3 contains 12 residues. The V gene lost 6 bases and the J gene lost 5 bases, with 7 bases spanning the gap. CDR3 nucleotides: TGTGCCAGTAGACACACCAATGAAAAACTGTTTTTT. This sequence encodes CASRHTNEKLFF.

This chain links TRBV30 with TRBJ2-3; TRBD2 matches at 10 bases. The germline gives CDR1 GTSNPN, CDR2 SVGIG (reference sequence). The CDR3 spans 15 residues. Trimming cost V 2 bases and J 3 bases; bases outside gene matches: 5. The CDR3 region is CAWSLQRGGTDTQYF. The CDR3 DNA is TGTGCCTGGAGTCTCCAGCGGGGGGGGACAGATACGCAGTATTTT.

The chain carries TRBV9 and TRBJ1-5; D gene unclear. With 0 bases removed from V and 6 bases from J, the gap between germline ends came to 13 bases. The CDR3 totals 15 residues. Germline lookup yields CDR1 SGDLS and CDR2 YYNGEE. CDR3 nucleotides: TGTGCCAGCAGCGTAGGGGGAGGCCCCACTCAGCCCCAGCATTTT. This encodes CASSVGGGPTQPQHF.

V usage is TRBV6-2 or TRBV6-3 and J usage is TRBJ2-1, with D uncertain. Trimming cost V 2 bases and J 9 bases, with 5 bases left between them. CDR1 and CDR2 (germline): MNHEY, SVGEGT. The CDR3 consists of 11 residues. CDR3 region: CASSYTSEQFF. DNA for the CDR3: TGTGCCAGCAGTTACACGAGTGAGCAGTTCTTC.

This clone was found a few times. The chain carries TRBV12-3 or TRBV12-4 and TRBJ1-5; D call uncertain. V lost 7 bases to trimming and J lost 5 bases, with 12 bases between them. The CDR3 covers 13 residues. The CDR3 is CASTHQAYQPQHF. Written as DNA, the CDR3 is TGTGCCAGCACTCACCAGGCCTATCAGCCCCAGCATTTT.

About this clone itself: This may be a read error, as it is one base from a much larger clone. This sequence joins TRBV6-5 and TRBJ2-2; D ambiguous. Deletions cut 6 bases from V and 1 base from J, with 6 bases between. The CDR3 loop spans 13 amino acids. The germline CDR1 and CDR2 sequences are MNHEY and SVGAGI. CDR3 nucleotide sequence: TGTGCCAGCAGGAGACAGAACACCGGGGAGCTGTTTTTT. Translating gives CASRRQNTGELFF.

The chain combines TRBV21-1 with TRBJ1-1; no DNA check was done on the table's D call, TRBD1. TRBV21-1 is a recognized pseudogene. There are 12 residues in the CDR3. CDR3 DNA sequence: TGTGCCAGCGGATGGGGGCCCACTGAAGCTTTCTTT. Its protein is CASGWGPTEAFF.

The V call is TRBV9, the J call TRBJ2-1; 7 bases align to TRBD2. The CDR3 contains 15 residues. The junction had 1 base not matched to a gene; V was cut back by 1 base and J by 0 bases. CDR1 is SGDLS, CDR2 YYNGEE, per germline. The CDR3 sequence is CASSVSGNSYNEQFF. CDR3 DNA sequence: TGTGCCAGCAGCGTAAGCGGGAACTCCTACAATGAGCAGTTCTTC.

CDR3 DNA sequence: TGTGCCAGCAGCCAAAGCCTAAGCACAGATACGCAGTATTTT. As protein: CASSQSLSTDTQYF. The chain uses TRBV3-1 (or the pseudogene TRBV3-2) and TRBJ2-3; D ambiguous. The V gene lost 2 bases and the J gene lost 0 bases, with 6 bases spanning the gap. Germline CDR1 and CDR2: LGHDT and YNNKEL (reference sequence). This CDR3 has 14 amino acids.

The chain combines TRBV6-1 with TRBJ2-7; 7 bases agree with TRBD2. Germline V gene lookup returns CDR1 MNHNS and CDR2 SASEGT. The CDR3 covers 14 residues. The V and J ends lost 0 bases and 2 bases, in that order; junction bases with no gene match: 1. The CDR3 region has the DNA TGTGCCAGCAGTGAAGCGGGGAGGGCCTACGAGCAGTACTTC. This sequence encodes CASSEAGRAYEQYF.

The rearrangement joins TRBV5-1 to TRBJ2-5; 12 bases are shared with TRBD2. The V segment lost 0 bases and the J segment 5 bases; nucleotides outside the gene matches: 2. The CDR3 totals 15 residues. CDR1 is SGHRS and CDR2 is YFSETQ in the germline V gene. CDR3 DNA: TGCGCCAGCAGCTTGGGGACTAGCGGGATGGAGACCCAGTACTTC. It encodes CASSLGTSGMETQYF.